The 13 T cell receptor beta chains given below trace back to one sample, sequenced in a study of T-cell memory formation after mild COVID-19. TCRdb re-called the 5' RACE reads with MiXCR, one entry per CDR3 protein. The data hold about 240,000 distinct CDR3 sequences, with approximately 10% observed a single time. Sequences were obtained from PBMCs or a T cell subset sorted from them (not recorded which). The receptors were gathered from a man between 18 and 29 years old who had mild COVID-19 (a few samples of this study predate the infection). Cell type and time point are not known.

The table lists this clonotype with a few counts. V usage is TRBV5-1 and J usage is TRBJ1-1; 8 bases agree with TRBD1. V gave up 7 bases and J gave up 2 bases; unmatched junction bases: 10. Germline CDR1 reads SGHRS; CDR2 reads YFSETQ. This CDR3 is built from 15 residues. The CDR3 is CASGDTGTGNTEAFF. CDR3 bases: TGCGCCAGCGGGGACACCGGGACAGGTAACACTGAAGCTTTCTTT.

This clonotype was recorded a few times. V gene TRBV5-1 combines with J gene TRBJ1-4; D gene unclear. CDR3 length: 15 residues. Looked up from germline, CDR1 is SGHRS and CDR2 is YFSETQ. The V and J ends lost 4 bases and 7 bases respectively, with 17 bases between them. CDR3: CASSPDKPGFEKLFF. Here the CDR3 DNA reads TGCGCCAGCAGCCCCGACAAACCGGGGTTTGAAAAACTGTTTTTT.

This clonotype has just a few counts. The chain couples TRBV7-2 to TRBJ2-1, with 12 nucleotides matching TRBD1. This CDR3 has 15 residues. V shed 5 bases and J 6 bases; nucleotides not matched to a gene: 5. Germline assignment: CDR1 SGHTA and CDR2 FQGNSA. This CDR3 is CASSRGDRGLNEQFF. The CDR3 nucleotides are TGTGCCAGCAGCCGGGGGGACAGGGGGCTCAATGAGCAGTTCTTC.

The table lists this clonotype with many counts. This rearrangement joins TRBV5-4 to TRBJ2-3; D is undetermined. Trimming stripped 1 base from V and 2 bases from J, with 11 bases between. The CDR3 is 15 amino acids. The germline V gene encodes CDR1 SGHNT and CDR2 YYREEE (reference sequence). Here the CDR3 reads CASSLTPRTTDTQYF. The CDR3 DNA follows: TGTGCCAGCAGCTTGACGCCGAGAACCACAGATACGCAGTATTTT.

This clonotype was counted only a few times. The CDR3 loop is CATSRDHHVGNTIYF. The CDR3 DNA sequence: TGTGCCACCAGCAGAGATCATCATGTAGGAAACACCATATATTTT. This chain links TRBV15 with TRBJ1-3; D unresolved. V was cut by 0 bases and J by 4 bases, with 10 bases left in between. The CDR3 length is 15 residues. Germline V gene data show CDR1 as LNHNV and CDR2 as YYDKDF (reference sequence). Full variable domain (rest looked up from reference TRBV15 and TRBJ1-3): DAMVIQNPRYQVTQFGKPVTLSCSQTLNHNVMYWYQQKSSQAPKLLFHYYDKDFNNEADTPDNFQSRRPNTSFCFLDIRSPGLGDTAMYLCATSRDHHVGNTIYFGEGSWLTVV.

This clonotype showed up many times. The chain couples TRBV12-3 or TRBV12-4 to TRBJ1-5; perhaps TRBD1 as D (6 bases). Between the trimmed V and J ends, which lost 3 bases and 5 bases, there was a span of 17 bases. The CDR3 has 16 amino acids. CDR3: CASSFMGQSFDQPQHF. The DNA of the CDR3 is TGTGCCAGCAGTTTTATGGGACAATCCTTCGATCAGCCCCAGCATTTT.

V and J are TRBV7-9 and TRBJ2-5; the match to TRBD2 covers 8 bases. This CDR3 has 15 amino acids. Trimming cost V 5 bases and J 5 bases; bases outside gene matches: 10. CDR1 is SEHNR and CDR2 is FQNEAQ in the germline V gene (reference sequence). This CDR3 is CASSLGGAGSETQYF. The CDR3, as DNA: TGTGCCAGCAGCCTCGGGGGGGCCGGATCGGAGACCCAGTACTTC.

The genes are TRBV7-6 and TRBJ1-1, with D tentatively TRBD1 (5 bases). Germline assignment: CDR1 SGHVS and CDR2 FNYEAQ. The V and J ends lost 11 bases and 2 bases respectively, with 15 bases between them. CDR3 length equals 13 residues. In DNA form, the CDR3 reads TGTGCCTCACGGAGCGGGGGTAACACTGAAGCTTTCTTT. Its protein is CASRSGGNTEAFF.

This clonotype has ten or more counts. The chain carries TRBV15 and TRBJ2-1; TRBD1 matches 7 bases. This CDR3 contains 16 residues. Trimming took 4 bases from V and 8 from J; bases not matched to a gene: 14. Germline values: CDR1 LNHNV, CDR2 YYDKDF (reference sequence). CDR3 in amino acids: CATSTVKGAPGHEQFF. In nucleotides, the CDR3 is TGTGCCACCAGCACCGTCAAGGGGGCGCCTGGGCATGAGCAGTTCTTC. Complete variable domain (other parts from reference TRBV15 and TRBJ2-1): DAMVIQNPRYQVTQFGKPVTLSCSQTLNHNVMYWYQQKSSQAPKLLFHYYDKDFNNEADTPDNFQSRRPNTSFCFLDIRSPGLGDTAMYLCATSTVKGAPGHEQFFGPGTRLTVL.

The rearrangement uses TRBV18 and TRBJ1-2; 7 positions agree with TRBD1. The germline CDR1 and CDR2 sequences are KGHSH and LQKENI. The CDR3 has 17 residues. With 4 bases clipped from V and 4 bases from J, the junction kept 15 bases outside the gene matches. CDR3 in DNA: TGTGCCAGCTCACTCCTACCCGGGACAGTACTACCCTATGGCTACACCTTC. Translation gives CASSLLPGTVLPYGYTF.

The chain links TRBV4-3 to TRBJ2-2; 12 nucleotides align to TRBD2. The junction had 3 bases not matched to a gene; V was cut back by 4 bases and J by 6 bases. This CDR3 has 15 residues. Per germline, CDR1 LGHNA and CDR2 YSLEER. As DNA, the CDR3 is TGCGCCAGCAGCCGGACTAGCGGGGAGGCCGGGGAGCTGTTTTTT. Protein product: CASSRTSGEAGELFF.

This clonotype was recorded many times. The CDR3 reads CASSPAGKNIQYF. The CDR3 nucleotides read TGTGCCAGCAGCCCCGCGGGGAAAAACATTCAGTACTTC. The rearrangement joins TRBV7-2 to TRBJ2-4; a weak D match, TRBD2 (6 bases). Trimming left V 5 bases short and J 4 bases short, with 9 bases between. There are 13 residues in the CDR3. The germline CDR1 and CDR2 sequences are SGHTA and FQGNSA. The complete variable domain, with remaining parts taken from reference TRBV7-2 and TRBJ2-4, reads GAGVSQSPSNKVTEKGKDVELRCDPISGHTALYWYRQSLGQGLEFLIYFQGNSAPDKSGLPSDRFSAERTGGSVSTLTIQRTQQEDSAVYLCASSPAGKNIQYFGAGTRLSVL.

This clonotype was found many times. The chain joins TRBV5-1 to TRBJ2-3; D perhaps matches TRBD2 (5 bases). The ends were cut back, 2 bases at V and 6 bases at J, with 10 bases in the middle. CDR3 size: 13 residues. In germline, CDR1 is SGHRS, CDR2 YFSETQ. The CDR3 DNA follows: TGCGCCAGCAGCTTAGATCTAGCCGATACGCAGTATTTT. This sequence encodes CASSLDLADTQYF. Complete variable domain (other parts from reference TRBV5-1 and TRBJ2-3): KAGVTQTPRYLIKTRGQQVTLSCSPISGHRSVSWYQQTPGQGLQFLFEYFSETQRNKGNFPGRFSGRQFSNSRSEMNVSTLELGDSALYLCASSLDLADTQYFGPGTRLTVL.